The sequence of this TCR beta chain was determined in a study of T cell responses to AZD1222 COVID-19 vaccine (dated by TCRdb to the early 2020s). Concerning the study at large: TCR sequencing covered approximately 230 trial participants: 200 to 220 given two doses of AZD1222 and 26 given two doses of MenACWY control vaccine. Enrollment into the trials was organized by age into subgroups of 18-55, 56-69 and 70-plus years, and those subgroups contained approximately 160, 26 and 62 TCR-sequenced participants, respectively. What the research found in general, with its limitations: Conclusions about previously exposed vaccinees are limited because only a handful of AZD1222 recipients were SARS-CoV-2 seropositive at baseline. The 56-69-year group was small, and its depth increase did not reach significance, likely because of low power. The whole spike protein was spanned by vaccine-associated CD4 TCRs, and dominant responses were seen in regions 160-218 and 743-854. A significant rise in spike-specific TCR breadth and depth was observed after two AZD1222 doses relative to day 0 and relative to MenACWY recipients. Reportedly, close to half of the unique spike-specific TCRs recognized epitopes lying outside the regions that are mutated in the B.1.351 and B.1.1.7 variants. Participants were mostly white British and included more females than males, and it was suggested by the authors that clonal diversity may have been underestimated. Because no samples from the day 14 peak response were available, repertoires could be characterized only after the peak T cell response.

This clone was counted once. Its target antigen remains unknown. No per-base quality is available; no much larger clone lies one base away. V loses 3 bases, J loses 7 bases, and the germline ends lie 16 bases apart. The germline V gene sets CDR1 to MDHEN and CDR2 to SYDVKM. The CDR3 contains 15 residues, cysteine and phenylalanine counted. This entry keeps only the CDR3 DNA: 45 bases, framed from base 1. The CDR3 regions of human TCRbeta chains were subjected to immunosequencing. In the authors' own workflow: Repertoire TCRs were checked for matches against a reference library of SARS-CoV-2-specific TCRs that had been generated using the MIRA antigen-specificity platform. Breadth was defined as the fraction of unique TCRs that were SARS-CoV-2-associated. Depth was defined as the fraction of total T cells that were SARS-CoV-2-associated. Using the MIRA data, each spike-specific TCR was assigned both to the spike region to which the TCR was reactive and to a CD4 or CD8 class. Log10-transformed breadth and depth values were compared by one-way ANOVA with Sidak's multiple comparisons tests. The source is immuneACCESS, and TCRdb retained only in-frame sequences with V and J called. Part of the clones is not carried over; for the studies checked, unresolved V genes explain less than half of this, and the remainder is unexplained. V and J calls and clone size are as listed in that table; D and trimming were resolved from the DNA. In this sample the table shows about 120,000 clones, 85% to 90% of which occur a single time. The ten top clones hold 3% of the sample.

The time point label corresponds to: about 28 days (+/-7) after the second vaccine dose. AZD1222 recipients given second doses at about 4 weeks or at about 12 weeks were pooled, since spike-specific TCR depth and breadth were not found to differ between the two schedules. The vaccinee samples were drawn from two UK trials, COV001 and COV002, one of which was a single-blind randomized controlled phase 2/3 trial testing AZD1222 (ChAdOx1 nCoV-19) in healthy adults. For TCRbeta chain sequencing, PBMC samples were collected from trial participants at day 0 and at day 28 after the second dose. Recombination connected TRBV28 to TRBJ1-5; a tentative D match to TRBD1 spans 6 bases. This TCR came from an adult who received the AZD1222 COVID-19 vaccine. Source: peripheral blood, taken 28 days after the second AZD1222 dose. The DNA sequence is TGTGCCAGCAGTTTTCTAGGCAGGGGTGGACAGCCCCAGCATTTT. Its coded protein is CASSFLGRGGQPQHF.